This T cell receptor beta chain was captured in a study of T cell responses to AZD1222 COVID-19 vaccine. Whole-study results and caveats: White British people made up most donors, females outnumbered males, and clonal diversity was possibly underestimated. Among spike-specific TCRs, nearly half reportedly target unmutated variant regions. Spike-specific TCR breadth and depth were elevated following two AZD1222 doses.

Comments on this clone: Its antigen is not identified.

This CDR3 contains 17 residues. The V end was cut by 3 bases, the J end by 7 bases, with 19 bases between. CDR1 MDHEN and CDR2 SYDVKM come from the germline V gene. TCRdb's copy holds only in-frame clones and misses some; the assay was immunoSEQ multiplex PCR. The table lists some 280,000 clones, 90% to 95% of them singletons. J is TRBJ1-6 and V is TRBV28, with unresolved D. This sequence originates from an adult who received the AZD1222 COVID-19 vaccine. The specimen comprised peripheral blood, sampled 28 days after the second AZD1222 dose. CDR3 coding DNA: TGTGCCAGCAGTTTTGTTGGGCGTGGGGTTCTGAATTCACCCCTCCACTTT. It specifies CASSFVGRGVLNSPLHF.